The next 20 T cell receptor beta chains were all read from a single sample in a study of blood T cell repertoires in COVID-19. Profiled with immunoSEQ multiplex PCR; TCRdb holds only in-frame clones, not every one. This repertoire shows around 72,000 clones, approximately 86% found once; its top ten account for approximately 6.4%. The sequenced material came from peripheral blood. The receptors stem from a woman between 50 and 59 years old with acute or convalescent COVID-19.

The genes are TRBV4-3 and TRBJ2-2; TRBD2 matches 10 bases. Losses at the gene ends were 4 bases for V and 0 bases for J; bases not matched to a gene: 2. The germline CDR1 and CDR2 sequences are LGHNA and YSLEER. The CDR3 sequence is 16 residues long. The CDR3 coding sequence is TGCGCCAGCAGCCCACTAGCGGGATCGAACACCGGGGAGCTGTTTTTT. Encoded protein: CASSPLAGSNTGELFF.

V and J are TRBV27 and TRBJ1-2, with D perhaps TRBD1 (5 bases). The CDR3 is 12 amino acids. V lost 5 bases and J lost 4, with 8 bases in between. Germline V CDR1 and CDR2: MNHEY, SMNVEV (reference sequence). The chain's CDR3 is CASSPGSYGYTF. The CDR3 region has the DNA TGTGCCAGCAGTCCAGGGTCCTATGGCTACACCTTC.

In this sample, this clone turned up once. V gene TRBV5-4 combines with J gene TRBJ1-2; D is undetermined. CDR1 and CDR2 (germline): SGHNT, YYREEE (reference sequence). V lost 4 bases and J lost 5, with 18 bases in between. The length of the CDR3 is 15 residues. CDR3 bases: TGTGCCAGCAGCACGTATCACCTCCAGGCTTATGGCTACACCTTC. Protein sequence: CASSTYHLQAYGYTF.

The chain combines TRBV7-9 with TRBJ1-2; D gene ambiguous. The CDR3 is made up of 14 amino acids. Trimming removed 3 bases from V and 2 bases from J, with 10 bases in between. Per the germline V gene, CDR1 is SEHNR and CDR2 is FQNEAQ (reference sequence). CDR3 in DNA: TGTGCCAGCAGCTTTGTAGAGGTCAACTATGGCTACACCTTC. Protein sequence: CASSFVEVNYGYTF.

The CDR3 DNA follows: TGTGCCAGCAACCCCCACCCGGCAGGGGGCAACTATGGCTACACCTTC. This sequence encodes CASNPHPAGGNYGYTF. The chain is built from TRBV9 and TRBJ1-2, with 8 bases identical to TRBD1. Trimming cost V 6 bases and J 2 bases; bases outside gene matches: 12. This CDR3 contains 16 residues. Germline-derived CDR1 and CDR2 are SGDLS and YYNGEE. The full variable domain, rest sourced from reference TRBV9 and TRBJ1-2, is DSGVTQTPKHLITATGQRVTLRCSPRSGDLSVYWYQQSLDQGLQFLIQYYNGEERAKGNILERFSAQQFPDLHSELNLSSLELGDSALYFCASNPHPAGGNYGYTFGSGTRLTVV.

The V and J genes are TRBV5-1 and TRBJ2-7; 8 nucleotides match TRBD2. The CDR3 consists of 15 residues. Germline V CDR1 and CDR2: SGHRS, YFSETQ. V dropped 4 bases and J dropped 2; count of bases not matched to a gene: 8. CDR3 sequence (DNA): TGCGCCAGCAGCCCCGGAGGTAGCGGGACCTACGAGCAGTACTTC. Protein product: CASSPGGSGTYEQYF.

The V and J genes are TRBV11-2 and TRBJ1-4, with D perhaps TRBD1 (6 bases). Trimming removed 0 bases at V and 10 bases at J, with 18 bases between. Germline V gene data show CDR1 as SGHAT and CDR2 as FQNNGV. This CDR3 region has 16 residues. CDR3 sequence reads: CASSLDLPTRGGKLFF. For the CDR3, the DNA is TGTGCCAGCAGCTTAGATCTACCCACACGAGGGGGAAAACTGTTTTTT. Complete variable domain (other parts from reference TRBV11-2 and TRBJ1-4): EAGVAQSPRYKIIEKRQSVAFWCNPISGHATLYWYQQILGQGPKLLIQFQNNGVVDDSQLPKDRFSAERLKGVDSTLKIQPAKLEDSAVYLCASSLDLPTRGGKLFFGSGTQLSVL.

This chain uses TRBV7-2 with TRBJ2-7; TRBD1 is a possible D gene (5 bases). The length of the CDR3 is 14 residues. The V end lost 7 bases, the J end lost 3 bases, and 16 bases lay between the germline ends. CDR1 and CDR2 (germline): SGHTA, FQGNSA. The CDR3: CASTPTAGFYEQYF. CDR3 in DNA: TGTGCCAGCACCCCAACGGCAGGGTTCTACGAGCAGTACTTC. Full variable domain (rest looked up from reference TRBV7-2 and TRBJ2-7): GAGVSQSPSNKVTEKGKDVELRCDPISGHTALYWYRQSLGQGLEFLIYFQGNSAPDKSGLPSDRFSAERTGGSVSTLTIQRTQQEDSAVYLCASTPTAGFYEQYFGPGTRLTVT.

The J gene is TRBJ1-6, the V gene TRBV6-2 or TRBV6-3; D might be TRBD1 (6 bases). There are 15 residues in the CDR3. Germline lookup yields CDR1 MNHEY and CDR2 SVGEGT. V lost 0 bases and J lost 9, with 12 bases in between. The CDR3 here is CASSYSMTRGSPLHF. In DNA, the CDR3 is TGTGCCAGCAGTTACTCGATGACCAGGGGTTCACCCCTCCACTTT.

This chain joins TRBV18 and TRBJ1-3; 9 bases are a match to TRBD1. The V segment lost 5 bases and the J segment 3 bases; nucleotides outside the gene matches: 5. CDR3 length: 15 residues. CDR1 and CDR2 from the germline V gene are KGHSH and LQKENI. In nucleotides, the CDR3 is TGTGCCAGCTCATCACAGGGGGCTGGTGGAAACACCATATATTTT. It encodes CASSSQGAGGNTIYF.

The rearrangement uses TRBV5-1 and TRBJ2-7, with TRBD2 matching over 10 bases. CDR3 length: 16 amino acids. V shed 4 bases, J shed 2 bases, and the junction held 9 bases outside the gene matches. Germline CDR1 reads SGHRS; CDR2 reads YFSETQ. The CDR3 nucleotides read TGCGCCAGCAGCCCCCAGGTAGCGGGGGGCGCCTACGAGCAGTACTTC. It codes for CASSPQVAGGAYEQYF.

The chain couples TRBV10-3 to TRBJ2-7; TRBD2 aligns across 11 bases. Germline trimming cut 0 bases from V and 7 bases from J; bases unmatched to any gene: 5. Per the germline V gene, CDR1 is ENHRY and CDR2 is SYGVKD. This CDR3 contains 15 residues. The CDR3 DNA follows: TGTGCCATCAGTGAGTCTACTAGCGGGGGTCGGGAGCAGTACTTC. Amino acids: CAISESTSGGREQYF.

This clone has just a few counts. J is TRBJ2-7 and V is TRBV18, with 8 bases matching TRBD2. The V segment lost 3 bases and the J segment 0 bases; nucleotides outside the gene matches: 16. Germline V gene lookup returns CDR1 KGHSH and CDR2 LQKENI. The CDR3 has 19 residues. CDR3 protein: CASSPRGAGAAAGSYEQYF. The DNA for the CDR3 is TGTGCCAGCTCACCCCGCGGAGCGGGAGCGGCAGCTGGCTCCTACGAGCAGTACTTC.

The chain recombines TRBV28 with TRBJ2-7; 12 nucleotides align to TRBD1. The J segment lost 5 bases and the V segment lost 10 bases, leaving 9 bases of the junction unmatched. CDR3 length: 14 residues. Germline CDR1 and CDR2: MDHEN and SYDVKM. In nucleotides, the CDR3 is TGTGCCATCACTACCGGGACAGGGGGCCACGAGCAGTACTTC. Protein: CAITTGTGGHEQYF.

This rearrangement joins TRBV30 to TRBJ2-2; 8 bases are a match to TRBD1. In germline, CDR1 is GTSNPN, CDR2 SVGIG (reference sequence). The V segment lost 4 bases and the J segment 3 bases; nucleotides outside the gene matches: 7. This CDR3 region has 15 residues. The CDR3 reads CAWKTGAIYTGELFF. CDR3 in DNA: TGTGCCTGGAAGACAGGGGCTATTTACACCGGGGAGCTGTTTTTT.

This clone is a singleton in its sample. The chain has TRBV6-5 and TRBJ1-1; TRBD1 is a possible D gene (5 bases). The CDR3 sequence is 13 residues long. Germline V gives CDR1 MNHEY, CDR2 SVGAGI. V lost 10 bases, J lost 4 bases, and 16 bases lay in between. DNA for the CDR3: TGTGCCACTTCGCCAGGGTTCGCCACTGAAGCTTTCTTT. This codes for CATSPGFATEAFF.

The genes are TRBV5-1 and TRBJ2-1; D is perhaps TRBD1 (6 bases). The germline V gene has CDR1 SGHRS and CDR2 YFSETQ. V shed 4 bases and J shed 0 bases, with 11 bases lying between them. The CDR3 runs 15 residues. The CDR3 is CASSPDSFSYNEQFF. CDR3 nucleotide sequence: TGCGCCAGCAGCCCGGACAGTTTCTCCTACAATGAGCAGTTCTTC.

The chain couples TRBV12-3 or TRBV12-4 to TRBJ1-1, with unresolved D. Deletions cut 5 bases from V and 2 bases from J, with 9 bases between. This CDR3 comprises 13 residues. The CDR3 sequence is CASSPNINTEAFF. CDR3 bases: TGTGCCAGCAGTCCTAATATAAACACTGAAGCTTTCTTT.

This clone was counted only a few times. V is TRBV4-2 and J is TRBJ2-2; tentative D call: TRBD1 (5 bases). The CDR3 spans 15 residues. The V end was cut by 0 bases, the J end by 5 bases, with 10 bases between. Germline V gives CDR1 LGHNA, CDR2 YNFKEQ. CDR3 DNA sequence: TGTGCCAGCAGCCAAGAGTCCAGGGTAACCGGGGAGCTGTTTTTT. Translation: CASSQESRVTGELFF.

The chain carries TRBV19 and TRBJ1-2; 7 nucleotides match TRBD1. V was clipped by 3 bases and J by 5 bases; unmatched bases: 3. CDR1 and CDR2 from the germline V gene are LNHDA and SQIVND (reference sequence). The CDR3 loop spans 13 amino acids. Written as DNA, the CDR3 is TGTGCCAGTAGTATTTCGGGACAGTATGGCTACACCTTC. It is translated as CASSISGQYGYTF.